The 2 T cell receptor beta chains below were found in one sample sequenced in a study of CD8 T cells in ankylosing spondylitis. Via MiXCR, TCRdb re-called the 5' RACE reads, giving one row per CDR3 protein. The table includes roughly 250,000 distinct CDR3 sequences, about 10% detected once. The sequenced material came from blood, either unsorted or a sorted T cell fraction (not recorded which). The receptors were gathered from a male donor with ankylosing spondylitis or in good health (not recorded which).

This clonotype was counted between two and nine times. The chain has TRBV5-1 and TRBJ2-2; 13 nucleotides align to TRBD2. From germline, CDR1 is SGHRS and CDR2 YFSETQ. V shed 4 bases and J 0 bases; nucleotides not matched to a gene: 3. This CDR3 region has 17 residues. This chain's CDR3 is CASSPTSGGSNTGELFF. CDR3 bases: TGCGCCAGCAGCCCGACTAGCGGGGGGTCGAACACCGGGGAGCTGTTTTTT.

This clonotype was counted only a few times. The chain employs TRBV30 and TRBJ1-1; no reliable D call. CDR3 length: 16 residues. Trimming pared 7 bases from V and 4 bases from J, leaving 25 bases between. Germline lookup yields CDR1 GTSNPN and CDR2 SVGIG (reference sequence). This CDR3 reads CASIPRWRAVSTEAFF. The CDR3 bases are TGTGCCTCCATACCCAGATGGAGGGCTGTAAGCACTGAAGCTTTCTTT.